This T cell receptor (beta chain) was sequenced in a study of post-analysis software for immune sequencing data. In the study overall: Disease trajectories encompassed relapsing-remitting, secondary progressive and progressive-relapsing multiple sclerosis.

The germline V gene has CDR1 SGHRS and CDR2 YFSETQ. The CDR3 is made up of 16 amino acids. With 4 bases removed from V and 0 bases from J, the gap between germline ends came to 13 bases. Study-wide results and limits: When patients were compared with controls, a handful of TRBV segments were more frequent, TRBV5-6, TRBV5-1 and TRBV20-1 among them. Strong co-clustering by F measure was evident for samples that had been prepared in the same batch. In multiple sclerosis, normalized Chao1 diversity was significantly below that of controls.

Sequencing libraries made from TCR beta cDNA carried unique molecular identifiers. The yield from around 1 to 10 million T cells was roughly 500,000 cDNA molecules in total. TCRdb called the PCR reads again in MiXCR, with one record for every CDR3 protein. Here the sample spans roughly 620,000 distinct CDR3 sequences, roughly 45% being singletons. This clonotype was seen a few times. Its antigen is not identified. The V and J genes are TRBV5-1 and TRBJ1-4; D is undetermined. This clonotype was sampled from a girl aged 10-17 years with multiple sclerosis. Sequenced sample: blood. CDR3 protein: CASSLGRMTTNEKLFF. Written as DNA, the CDR3 is TGCGCCAGCAGCCTAGGGCGGATGACAACTAATGAAAAACTGTTTTTT.